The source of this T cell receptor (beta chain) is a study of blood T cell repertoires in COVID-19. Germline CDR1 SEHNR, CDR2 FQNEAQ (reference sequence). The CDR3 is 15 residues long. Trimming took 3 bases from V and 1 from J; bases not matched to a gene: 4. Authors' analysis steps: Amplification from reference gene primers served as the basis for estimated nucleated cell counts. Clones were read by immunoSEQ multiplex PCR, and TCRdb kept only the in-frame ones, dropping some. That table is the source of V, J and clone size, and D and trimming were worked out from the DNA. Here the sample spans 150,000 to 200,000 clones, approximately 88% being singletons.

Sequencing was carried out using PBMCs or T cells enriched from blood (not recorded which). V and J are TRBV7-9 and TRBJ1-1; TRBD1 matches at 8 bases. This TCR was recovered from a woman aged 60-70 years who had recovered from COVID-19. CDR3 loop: CASSFPGGENTEAFF. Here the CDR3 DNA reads TGTGCCAGCAGCTTTCCAGGGGGCGAGAACACTGAAGCTTTCTTT.